The clone carrying this TCR beta chain occurred once. This entry is derived from a study of sequential checkpoint blockade in melanoma. Study overall: Randomization was 1:1 between first-line nivolumab→ipilimumab and ipilimumab→nivolumab. After both sequences, patients received maintenance nivolumab.

Treatment described: randomized to nivolumab then ipilimumab (arm A) or the reverse (arm B). DNA-damaging chemotherapy had not been given to any patient beforehand. Produced via immunoSEQ multiplex PCR; TCRdb's table is partial and in-frame only. This sample has about 19,000 clones, with approximately 73% found just once. CDR1 and CDR2 from the germline V gene are MGHRA and YSYEKL. V lost 1 base, J lost 2 bases, and 9 bases lay in between. The CDR3 covers 14 residues. This sequence joins TRBV4-1 and TRBJ2-7; D ambiguous. The TCR comes from a human donor with melanoma. The sample consisted of CD8+ T cells sorted from blood (inferred from file names), taken from a patient given nivolumab and ipilimumab in sequence. CDR3 coding DNA: TGCGCCAGCAGCCAAGGAGGAGATGCCTACGAGCAGTACTTC. It translates to CASSQGGDAYEQYF.